This T cell receptor beta chain was identified in a study of glioma-infiltrating T cells after dendritic cell vaccination (dated by TCRdb to 2016 to 2017). Turning to the overall study: The cohort comprised around 15 glioblastoma patients from Phase I and II dendritic cell vaccination trials, 9 newly diagnosed and 6 with recurrent disease. Autologous tumor lysate-pulsed dendritic cell vaccination was administered to the patients between the early 2000s and the early 2010s. The vaccine consisted of monocyte-derived dendritic cells cultured about seven days with IL-4 and GM-CSF, then pulsed overnight with autologous tumor lysate. Patients received three intradermal dendritic cell vaccine injections at biweekly intervals in the arm below the axilla. In glioblastoma patients vaccinated with dendritic cells, deep sequencing of TCR beta CDR3 regions served to measure tumor-infiltrating lymphocyte content and to compare repertoires between tumor and blood. TCR sequencing metrics, including TIL content and tumor-blood repertoire overlap, were correlated with survival after dendritic cell vaccination.

Regarding this clone: This receptor's antigen is unknown. No base qualities exist here, and no much larger clone lies one base off it.

Patients were selected on the basis of adequate residual fresh-frozen tumor tissue and more than two years of available survival data. An isocitrate dehydrogenase mutation was not carried by any of the glioblastoma patients, although molecular status was otherwise variable. PBMC were collected before vaccination, two weeks after the third vaccination, and at tumor progression if tumor progression occurred. The Qiagen DNeasy Blood extraction Kit was used to extract genomic DNA. The immunoSEQ assay amplified TCRB CDR3 regions from roughly 2 micrograms of genomic DNA, or from all available DNA when less than that amount was available. The multiplex PCR employed 60 forward primers targeting TCR V beta segments and 13 reverse primers targeting J beta segments. To estimate reads per starting template, synthetic control templates were spiked into each sample at limiting dilution. Reads of 87 bp were generated by sequencing on the Illumina HiSeq System. Regarding the original processing steps: PCR and sequencing errors were removed by merging closely related sequences with a nearest neighbor algorithm. TCR overlap was defined as the percentage of unique tumor TCR beta sequences that were also found in the peripheral blood of the same patient. The immuneACCESS repertoire file appears here via TCRdb, limited to in-frame rearrangements. These files lack a portion of the clones; in checked studies, under half of the deficit traces to unresolved V genes, and the cause of the others is not known. That table is the source of V, J and clone size, and D and trimming were worked out from the DNA. The sample contains about 50,000 clones, roughly 87% of them found a single time. About an eighth of the sample comes from the top ten.

CDR1 and CDR2, looked up from the germline V gene (reference sequence), are SEHNR and FQNEAQ. CDR3 length: 15 amino acids, cysteine to phenylalanine. The only DNA kept is the CDR3, 45 bases in frame from the first base. Germline trimming amounts to 5 bases on V and 3 bases on J, with 5 as the count of junction bases outside the gene matches. Results the study describes overall, beyond this receptor: The TCR overlap response model with three groups was called speculative and said to need prospective validation. TCR clonality showed no direct relationship with survival, which suggests that a diverse polyclonal response may be important. The cohort was small and heterogeneous, only a few patients had full blood and tumor sets, and even fewer had initial-recurrent tumor pairs. Higher estimated pretreatment TIL content predicted longer time to progression and overall survival after dendritic cell vaccination.

The sequenced sample was blood, obtained before dendritic cell vaccination. This TCR came from a human donor with glioblastoma. The rearranged chain carries TRBV7-9 and TRBJ2-3, with TRBD2 identical over 10 junction bases. The CDR3 protein sequence reads: CASSVASGGTDTQYF. Read as DNA, the sequence is TGTGCCAGCAGCGTGGCTAGCGGGGGAACAGATACGCAGTATTTT.